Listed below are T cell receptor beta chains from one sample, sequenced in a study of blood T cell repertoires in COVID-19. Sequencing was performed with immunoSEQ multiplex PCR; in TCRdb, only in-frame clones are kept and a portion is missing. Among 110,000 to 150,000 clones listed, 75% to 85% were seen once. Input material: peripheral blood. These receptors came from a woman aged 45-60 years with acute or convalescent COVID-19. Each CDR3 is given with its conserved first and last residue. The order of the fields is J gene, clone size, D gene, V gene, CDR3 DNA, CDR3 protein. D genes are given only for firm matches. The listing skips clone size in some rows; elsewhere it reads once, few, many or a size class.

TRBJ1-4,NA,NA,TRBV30,TGTGCCTGGATCGGCAGGGGAAATGAAAAACTGTTTTTT,CAWIGRGNEKLFF
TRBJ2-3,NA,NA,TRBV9,TGTGCCAGCAGCGTAGGGACAGCTACAGGAGATACGCAGTATTTT,CASSVGTATGDTQYF
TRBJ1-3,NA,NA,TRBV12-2,TGTGCAAGTCGCTTGGGGGGTGGAAACACCATATATTTT,CASRLGGGNTIYF
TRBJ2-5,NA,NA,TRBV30,TGTGCCTGGGGGCCGGGAGAGACCCAGTACTTC,CAWGPGETQYF
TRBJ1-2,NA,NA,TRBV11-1,TGTGCCAGCAGCTTAGAAGCGATTAACTATGGCTACACCTTC,CASSLEAINYGYTF
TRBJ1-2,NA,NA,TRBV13,TGTGCCAGCAGCTCTGGACTGGCCAACTATGGCTACACCTTC,CASSSGLANYGYTF
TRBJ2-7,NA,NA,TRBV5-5,TGTGCCAGCAGCGGAGCCCTGGACGGGATTTACGAGCAGTACTTC,CASSGALDGIYEQYF
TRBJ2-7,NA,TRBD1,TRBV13,TGTGCCAGCAGCTTAATGCCCGGACAGGGGGTAACGCAGTACTTC,CASSLMPGQGVTQYF
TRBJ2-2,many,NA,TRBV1,TGCACCAGCAGCCACGACGATAGGGGGCTTCCCGGGGAGCTGTTTTTT,CTSSHDDRGLPGELFF
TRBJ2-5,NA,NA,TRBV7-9,TGTGCCAGCAGCTTTGCCAGCGGGGAGACCCAGTACTTC,CASSFASGETQYF
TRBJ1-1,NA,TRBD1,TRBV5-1,TGCGCCAGCAGCCAGCAGAGGACAGGGAACACTGAAGCTTTCTTT,CASSQQRTGNTEAFF
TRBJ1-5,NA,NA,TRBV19,TGTGCCAGTAGTATTCCGCAGGCCCTTAGCAATCAGCCCCAGCATTTT,CASSIPQALSNQPQHF
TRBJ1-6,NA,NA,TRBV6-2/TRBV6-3,TGTGCCAGCAGTTACCTCGCCTCCCGGTCACCCCTCCACTTT,CASSYLASRSPLHF
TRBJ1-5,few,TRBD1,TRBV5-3,TGTGCCAGAAGCTCCATCACAGGGGGTCAGCCCCAGCATTTT,CARSSITGGQPQHF
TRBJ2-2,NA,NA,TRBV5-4,TGTGCCAGCAGCTTGTACAGGGACGACACCGGGGAGCTGTTTTTT,CASSLYRDDTGELFF
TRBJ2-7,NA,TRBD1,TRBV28,TGTGCCAGCGGGACAGGGACCTACGAGCAGTACTTC,CASGTGTYEQYF
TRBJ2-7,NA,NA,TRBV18,TGTGCCAGCTCACCGAGGCCTCGGACCTACGAGCAGTACTTC,CASSPRPRTYEQYF
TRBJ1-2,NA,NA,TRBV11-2,TGTGCCAGCAGCCAACAGGGTGACTATGGCTACACCTTC,CASSQQGDYGYTF
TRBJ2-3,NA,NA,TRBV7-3,TGTGCCAGCAGCTTAATAGAAACTAGCACAGATACGCAGTATTTT,CASSLIETSTDTQYF
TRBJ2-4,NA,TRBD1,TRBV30,TGTGCCCTGGGATTAACTGGACAGGGTGGCATTCAGTACTTC,CALGLTGQGGIQYF